This paragraph covers one TCR beta chain sequence. Its antigen is currently unknown. With a much larger clone just one base away, this may be a read error. This sample was included in a study of T cells after yellow fever vaccination. Study-wide results and limits: Booster samples showed a return of most primary-vaccination clones (roughly 96% CD4, approximately 88% CD8). Highly abundant clonotypes carried over from the bulk population could end up in FACS-sorted repertoires as contaminants. Only a minor proportion of clonotypes was detected across both CD4 and CD8 compartments.

Template-switching 5'RACE yielded the TCR cDNA; a universal primer site and UMIs were added in the process. In TCRdb, the 5' RACE reads were re-called with MiXCR into one record per CDR3 protein. The data contain more than 95,000 distinct CDR3 sequences, under 8% of them seen just once; the ten biggest clones take up 2% to 3%. The sequence came from a man aged 18 to 35 who received the YFV17D yellow fever vaccine. This sample comprised CD4+ T cells sorted from PBMCs, obtained 10 days after the first yellow fever vaccination.

The CDR3 DNA sequence: TGTGCCAGCAGTGCACAGGTTCCGAACACCGGGGAGCTGTTTTTT. Encoded protein: CASSAQVPNTGELFF. This chain links TRBV12-3 or TRBV12-4 with TRBJ2-2, with D tentatively TRBD1 (5 bases). The V and J ends lost 5 bases and 0 bases respectively, with 10 bases between them. The CDR3 has 15 residues.